This TCR beta chain was retrieved from a study of blood T cell repertoires in COVID-19. Study-level information: T cells, B-cell-depleted T cells, or PBMCs supplied cDNA or gDNA.

Trimming took off 2 bases at V and 6 bases at J, with 14 bases between the two ends. Germline CDR1 SEHNR, CDR2 FQNEAQ (reference sequence). The CDR3 has 14 residues. TCRdb's copy holds only in-frame clones and misses some; the assay was immunoSEQ multiplex PCR. The data contain 90,000 to 100,000 clones, around 82% of them singletons. The rearrangement uses TRBV7-9 and TRBJ2-7; D ambiguous. The clonotype originates from a man aged 65-85 years with active or convalescent COVID-19. The sample taken for sequencing was peripheral blood. CDR3: CASSLMIGSGEQYF. CDR3 bases: TGTGCCAGCAGCTTAATGATTGGGTCAGGCGAGCAGTACTTC.